This is a list of T cell receptor beta chains from one sample in a study of blood T cell repertoires in COVID-19. The assay was immunoSEQ multiplex PCR, and TCRdb's table has in-frame clones only and misses some. The table records 150,000 or so clones, around nine tenths of them present only once. Sequencing used peripheral blood. The receptor source for this set is a human donor in a cohort sampled during active COVID-19. The CDR3 runs from the conserved cysteine through the conserved F or W. A D gene is named only where the DNA matches it firmly. Some rows have no size entry. The others give once, few or many, or a class for an expanded clone.

j_gene: TRBJ2-1
d_gene: TRBD2
abundance: once
v_gene: TRBV20-1
CDR3aa: CSASLAVSSYNEQFF
CDR3nt: TGCAGTGCTAGTCTAGCGGTGAGCTCCTACAATGAGCAGTTCTTC

j_gene: TRBJ1-3
d_gene: .
abundance: .
v_gene: TRBV7-9
CDR3aa: CASSLWATESGNTIYF
CDR3nt: TGTGCCAGCAGCTTATGGGCGACAGAGTCTGGAAACACCATATATTTT

j_gene: TRBJ1-5
d_gene: .
abundance: once
v_gene: TRBV5-8
CDR3aa: CASSPSSGTNQPQHF
CDR3nt: TGTGCCAGCAGCCCGAGCTCGGGAACGAATCAGCCCCAGCATTTT

j_gene: TRBJ2-4
d_gene: TRBD1
abundance: .
v_gene: TRBV11-2
CDR3aa: CASSLGQANIQYF
CDR3nt: TGTGCCAGCAGCTTGGGACAGGCGAACATTCAGTACTTC

j_gene: TRBJ2-7
d_gene: TRBD2
abundance: .
v_gene: TRBV5-1
CDR3aa: CASSLGAGGLSYEQYF
CDR3nt: TGCGCCAGCAGCTTGGGAGCGGGAGGACTTTCCTACGAGCAGTACTTC

j_gene: TRBJ2-6
d_gene: .
abundance: .
v_gene: TRBV5-8
CDR3aa: CGAAGVGSLSGANVLTF
CDR3nt: TGTGGCGCTGCGGGTGTGGGGTCCCTTTCTGGGGCCAACGTCCTGACTTTC

j_gene: TRBJ1-2
d_gene: .
abundance: few
v_gene: TRBV28
CDR3aa: CASSFGLGAGYTF
CDR3nt: TGTGCCAGCAGTTTTGGGTTGGGGGCAGGCTACACCTTC

j_gene: TRBJ2-7
d_gene: .
abundance: .
v_gene: TRBV4-2
CDR3aa: CASSQEPHHFPGEGYEQYF
CDR3nt: TGTGCCAGCAGCCAAGAGCCCCACCATTTCCCAGGGGAGGGATACGAGCAGTACTTC

j_gene: TRBJ2-3
d_gene: TRBD2
abundance: .
v_gene: TRBV7-3
CDR3aa: CASSSLLAGGSDTQYF
CDR3nt: TGTGCCAGCAGCTCCCTACTAGCGGGAGGGTCAGATACGCAGTATTTT

j_gene: TRBJ2-3
d_gene: TRBD2
abundance: .
v_gene: TRBV20-1
CDR3aa: CSASSGGDTDTQYF
CDR3nt: TGCAGTGCTAGTAGCGGGGGGGACACAGATACGCAGTATTTT

j_gene: TRBJ1-1
d_gene: .
abundance: .
v_gene: TRBV4-1
CDR3aa: CASSQETSGGGTEAFF
CDR3nt: TGCGCCAGCAGCCAAGAGACCTCCGGGGGTGGCACTGAAGCTTTCTTT

j_gene: TRBJ2-7
d_gene: TRBD1
abundance: .
v_gene: TRBV4-2
CDR3aa: CASSQEWTGANYEQYF
CDR3nt: TGTGCCAGCAGCCAAGAGTGGACAGGGGCCAACTACGAGCAGTACTTC

j_gene: TRBJ2-1
d_gene: .
abundance: .
v_gene: TRBV2
CDR3aa: CASKKGTGLNEQFF
CDR3nt: TGTGCCAGCAAAAAGGGGACTGGTCTAAATGAGCAGTTCTTC

j_gene: TRBJ2-7
d_gene: .
abundance: .
v_gene: TRBV5-4
CDR3aa: CASSPGSSEAYEQYF
CDR3nt: TGTGCCAGCAGTCCCGGTAGTAGCGAAGCCTACGAGCAGTACTTC

j_gene: TRBJ2-5
d_gene: .
abundance: .
v_gene: TRBV5-8
CDR3aa: CASPSRGERETQYF
CDR3nt: TGTGCCAGCCCGAGTCGGGGAGAGAGAGAGACCCAGTACTTC

j_gene: TRBJ2-5
d_gene: .
abundance: .
v_gene: TRBV27
CDR3aa: CASSLNRERETQYF
CDR3nt: TGTGCCAGCAGTTTAAACAGGGAAAGAGAGACCCAGTACTTC

j_gene: TRBJ1-2
d_gene: TRBD1
abundance: few
v_gene: TRBV25-1
CDR3aa: CASSGLRQGSYTF
CDR3nt: TGTGCCAGCAGTGGACTTAGACAGGGCAGTTACACCTTC

j_gene: TRBJ1-1
d_gene: .
abundance: .
v_gene: TRBV5-4
CDR3aa: CASSKGSPRDTEAFF
CDR3nt: TGTGCCAGCAGCAAAGGCAGCCCCAGGGACACTGAAGCTTTCTTT

j_gene: TRBJ1-5
d_gene: .
abundance: .
v_gene: TRBV10-2
CDR3aa: CASSDHPWARLVTQSNQPQHF
CDR3nt: TGCGCCAGCAGTGACCACCCTTGGGCCAGATTAGTCACTCAATCGAATCAGCCCCAGCATTTT

j_gene: TRBJ1-6
d_gene: TRBD1
abundance: .
v_gene: TRBV25-1
CDR3aa: CASHRGSSPLHF
CDR3nt: TGTGCCAGCCACAGGGGTTCTTCACCCCTCCACTTT

j_gene: TRBJ2-7
d_gene: TRBD1
abundance: .
v_gene: TRBV5-5
CDR3aa: CASSKGQGPYEQYF
CDR3nt: TGTGCCAGCAGTAAGGGACAGGGGCCCTACGAGCAGTACTTC

j_gene: TRBJ2-1
d_gene: TRBD1
abundance: .
v_gene: TRBV11-2
CDR3aa: CASRRTGRNEQFF
CDR3nt: TGTGCCAGCAGACGGACAGGCCGCAATGAGCAGTTCTTC

j_gene: TRBJ1-1
d_gene: TRBD1
abundance: .
v_gene: TRBV4-1
CDR3aa: CASAPQGENTEAFF
CDR3nt: TGCGCCAGCGCTCCCCAGGGGGAGAACACTGAAGCTTTCTTT

j_gene: TRBJ1-5
d_gene: TRBD1
abundance: .
v_gene: TRBV19
CDR3aa: CASWGQGPNQPQHF
CDR3nt: TGTGCCAGTTGGGGACAGGGGCCGAATCAGCCCCAGCATTTT

j_gene: TRBJ2-5
d_gene: TRBD1
abundance: .
v_gene: TRBV7-3
CDR3aa: CASSYGTGDQETQYF
CDR3nt: TGTGCCAGCAGCTACGGGACAGGGGACCAAGAGACCCAGTACTTC

j_gene: TRBJ1-5
d_gene: TRBD1
abundance: once
v_gene: TRBV3-1/TRBV3-2
CDR3aa: CASSQTQGDQPQHF
CDR3nt: TGTGCCAGCAGCCAAACCCAGGGGGACCAGCCCCAGCATTTT

j_gene: TRBJ2-1
d_gene: .
abundance: .
v_gene: TRBV4-2
CDR3aa: CASSQDGGMSSYNEQFF
CDR3nt: TGTGCCAGCAGCCAAGATGGCGGGATGAGCTCCTACAATGAGCAGTTCTTC

j_gene: TRBJ2-3
d_gene: TRBD2
abundance: .
v_gene: TRBV10-2
CDR3aa: CASSDLAGGQFGDTQYF
CDR3nt: TGCGCCAGCAGTGATCTAGCGGGGGGGCAGTTTGGAGATACGCAGTATTTT

j_gene: TRBJ2-3
d_gene: TRBD1
abundance: .
v_gene: TRBV18
CDR3aa: CASSPQGASTDTQYF
CDR3nt: TGTGCCAGCTCACCACAGGGGGCGTCTACCGATACGCAGTATTTT

j_gene: TRBJ2-1
d_gene: .
abundance: .
v_gene: TRBV11-2
CDR3aa: CASSFVSHSSYNEQFF
CDR3nt: TGTGCCAGCAGCTTCGTTAGCCATAGCTCCTACAATGAGCAGTTCTTC

j_gene: TRBJ2-1
d_gene: TRBD2
abundance: .
v_gene: TRBV7-6
CDR3aa: CASSSGTRHNEQFF
CDR3nt: TGTGCCAGCAGTTCCGGGACTAGACACAATGAGCAGTTCTTC

j_gene: TRBJ2-5
d_gene: TRBD2
abundance: .
v_gene: TRBV7-3
CDR3aa: CASSSGLAGTETQYF
CDR3nt: TGTGCCAGCAGTTCCGGACTAGCGGGGACAGAGACCCAGTACTTC

j_gene: TRBJ1-2
d_gene: .
abundance: .
v_gene: TRBV4-3
CDR3aa: CASSQEFGPGEGYTF
CDR3nt: TGCGCCAGCAGCCAAGAGTTTGGGCCGGGGGAGGGCTACACCTTC

j_gene: TRBJ2-3
d_gene: .
abundance: .
v_gene: TRBV30
CDR3aa: CAWGRGVRDTQYF
CDR3nt: TGTGCCTGGGGCCGGGGAGTGCGAGATACGCAGTATTTT

j_gene: TRBJ1-1
d_gene: .
abundance: .
v_gene: TRBV19
CDR3aa: CASSIPHEAFF
CDR3nt: TGTGCCAGTAGTATCCCCCATGAAGCTTTCTTT

j_gene: TRBJ2-5
d_gene: TRBD2
abundance: .
v_gene: TRBV6-2/TRBV6-3
CDR3aa: CASSTAGVETQYF
CDR3nt: TGTGCCAGCAGTACAGCGGGGGTAGAGACCCAGTACTTC

j_gene: TRBJ1-2
d_gene: .
abundance: .
v_gene: TRBV6-2/TRBV6-3
CDR3aa: CASSLPPYGYGYTF
CDR3nt: TGTGCCAGCAGCCTCCCCCCCTATGGCTATGGCTACACCTTC

j_gene: TRBJ1-2
d_gene: .
abundance: once
v_gene: TRBV27
CDR3aa: CASTSTGMGLGLYGYTF
CDR3nt: TGTGCCAGCACCTCAACAGGGATGGGCCTGGGCCTTTATGGCTACACCTTC

j_gene: TRBJ2-3
d_gene: TRBD2
abundance: once
v_gene: TRBV18
CDR3aa: CASSRSGVSTDTQYF
CDR3nt: TGTGCCAGCTCCCGCAGCGGGGTCTCCACAGATACGCAGTATTTT

j_gene: TRBJ2-5
d_gene: TRBD2
abundance: .
v_gene: TRBV11-2
CDR3aa: CASSLVGLGGARETQYF
CDR3nt: TGTGCCAGCAGCCTAGTAGGCTTGGGAGGGGCTAGGGAGACCCAGTACTTC